This T cell receptor beta chain is drawn from a study of cytomegalovirus exposure and HLA in healthy donors. General study points: Researchers reported in a later analysis that common viral pathogens appeared linked to several top clusters.

CDR3 length equals 13 residues. From germline, CDR1 is LNHDA and CDR2 SQIVND (reference sequence). Trimming took 7 bases from V and 0 from J; bases not matched to a gene: 3. PCR was performed using 60 Vbeta and 13 Jbeta primers. Generated by immunoSEQ multiplex PCR, the TCRdb table keeps only in-frame clones and is missing some. The profile shows tens of thousands of clones, 50% to 75% of them singletons. In the case of this clone: Its antigen is still unknown.

The TCR sequence derives from a young man in good health and CMV-seronegative. The rearrangement joins TRBV19 to TRBJ2-7, with 7 bases identical to TRBD2. Sequencing was carried out using PBMCs. The CDR3 DNA reads TGTGCCAGTACGGGGGGACTCTCCTACGAGCAGTACTTC. It translates to CASTGGLSYEQYF.